A single T cell receptor (beta chain) is shown here with its context. Its specificity is not known. The sample is drawn from a study of T cell repertoires in cytomegalovirus infection. Study in general: The authors relied on CMV epitopes, both recently identified HLA-C-restricted and well-studied HLA-B-restricted.

TCRdb processed the reads anew with MiXCR; each CDR3 protein has one entry. The sample consists of hundreds of thousands of distinct CDR3 sequences, roughly 28% of them appearing once. Overall study findings and caveats: Clonotype analysis showed dominance of the ex vivo response by HLA-C-restricted CMV-specific TCR beta clonotypes. Cumulative public TCR beta family frequency identified carriers of CMV plus the relevant HLA.

The CDR3 has 15 amino acids. The germline CDR1 and CDR2 sequences are SEHNR and FQNEAQ (reference sequence). V was pared by 2 bases and J by 1 base, with 11 bases between. The TCR comes from a human donor in good health (CMV status not recorded). Some clones in this sample may be carry-over from other donors' samples. The source was cultured PBMCs, collected from culture after CMV antigen stimulation. The chain has TRBV7-9 and TRBJ1-2; D call uncertain. CDR3 sequence: CASSLSNGYNYGYTF. CDR3 bases: TGTGCCAGCAGCTTAAGTAACGGATATAACTATGGCTACACCTTC.